This is a list of T cell receptor beta chains from one sample in a study of T-cell memory formation after mild COVID-19. TCRdb re-analysed the 5' RACE reads in MiXCR, keeping a single row per CDR3 protein. The sample includes approximately 300,000 distinct CDR3 sequences, 15% of them seen just once. Material: PBMCs or a T cell subset sorted from them (not recorded which). Receptors were obtained from a man aged 18 to 30 who had mild COVID-19 (a few samples of this study predate the infection). Cell type and time point are not known. Both conserved end residues are part of each CDR3. A D gene is named only where the DNA matches it firmly. Size is omitted from some rows. Given values are once, few, many or a class for expanded clones.

D | J | V | size | DNA | CDR3
TRBD2 | TRBJ2-3 | TRBV20-1 | . | TGCAGTGCTACCTCACTAGCGGGGTACACAGATACGCAGTATTTT | CSATSLAGYTDTQYF
. | TRBJ2-4 | TRBV2 | . | TGTGCCAGCCAGGACAGTCTAGCCAAAAACATTCAGTACTTC | CASQDSLAKNIQYF
. | TRBJ1-6 | TRBV2 | . | TGTGCCAGCAGTGAAGGCGGGGGTATTTCACCCCTCCACTTT | CASSEGGGISPLHF
TRBD1 | TRBJ2-3 | TRBV25-1 | many | TGTGCCAGCAGTGGAGGGACAGGGCATACGCAGTATTTT | CASSGGTGHTQYF
. | TRBJ1-3 | TRBV7-3 | few | TGTGCCAGCAGCTCCTCAGGGGCTGGAAACACCATATATTTT | CASSSSGAGNTIYF
. | TRBJ2-1 | TRBV24-1 | . | TGTGCCACCATCGGGGACAATGAGCAGTTCTTC | CATIGDNEQFF
. | TRBJ2-5 | TRBV11-2 | . | TGTGCCAGCGGAGGGATGAGGGGAGCGTACCAAGAGACCCAGTACTTC | CASGGMRGAYQETQYF
TRBD1 | TRBJ1-2 | TRBV7-9 | . | TGTGCCAGCATTCAGACAGGGGACGGATCTGGCTACACCTTC | CASIQTGDGSGYTF
TRBD2 | TRBJ2-5 | TRBV29-1 | . | TGCAGCGTTGAACTAGCGGGAAGCCAAGAGACCCAGTACTTC | CSVELAGSQETQYF
. | TRBJ2-7 | TRBV5-1 | . | TGCGCCAGCAGCTTGGTGGGACGGAACGAGCAGTACTTC | CASSLVGRNEQYF
. | TRBJ2-3 | TRBV15 | once | TGTGCCACCTCCCTGATAGCTACAGATACGCAGTATTTT | CATSLIATDTQYF
. | TRBJ1-2 | TRBV7-3 | many | TGTGCCAGCAGCCAAAGGGACACCGCCAGAGACTACACCTTC | CASSQRDTARDYTF
TRBD1 | TRBJ1-5 | TRBV19 | . | TGTGCCAGCCCACAGGGGCCCGCGGGGCCCCAGCATTTT | CASPQGPAGPQHF
. | TRBJ1-6 | TRBV7-2 | many | TGTGCCAGCAGGCCCGACAGAAGCAATTCACCCCTCCACTTT | CASRPDRSNSPLHF
. | TRBJ1-1 | TRBV18 | few | TGTGCCAGCTCACCACATCGGGGGGCGAACACTGAAGCTTTCTTT | CASSPHRGANTEAFF
. | TRBJ1-2 | TRBV6-5 | . | TGTGCCAGCTTCCAGGGCGACTATGGCTACACCTTC | CASFQGDYGYTF
. | TRBJ1-5 | TRBV15 | . | TGTGCCACCGCAGGCCGGCTAAAGGAGCCCCAGCATTTT | CATAGRLKEPQHF
. | TRBJ2-1 | TRBV13 | . | TGTGCCAGCAGCTGGACTGCGAATGAGCAGTTCTTC | CASSWTANEQFF
. | TRBJ2-5 | TRBV20-1 | few | TGCAGTGCTAGTTACTGGGCTTACAAGGAGACCCAGTACTTC | CSASYWAYKETQYF
. | TRBJ2-2 | TRBV21-1 | few | . | CARPSHRGAVFF
. | TRBJ2-3 | TRBV4-1 | few | TGCGCCAGCAGCCAAGGCGGACAGCCGTTCACAGATACGCAGTATTTT | CASSQGGQPFTDTQYF
. | TRBJ1-2 | TRBV23-1 | . | TGCGCCAGCAGTCAGACGATCCAGGGGTTAGACTATGGCTACACCTTC | CASSQTIQGLDYGYTF
. | TRBJ2-2 | TRBV25-1 | . | TGTGCCAGCAGTGACGGAGGGCAGGCCGTGGGCGGGGAGCTGTTTTTT | CASSDGGQAVGGELFF
. | TRBJ2-5 | TRBV29-1 | . | TGCAGCGCTTACAGACAGCCCCAAGAGACCCAGTACTTC | CSAYRQPQETQYF
. | TRBJ2-7 | TRBV5-1 | . | TGCGCCAGCAGAAAAGAACTCTTTGTCCCCGAGCAGTACTTC | CASRKELFVPEQYF
. | TRBJ2-3 | TRBV4-1 | few | TGCGCCAGCAGCCAAGAAGGGACCGCCAGGGCGGATACGCAGTATTTT | CASSQEGTARADTQYF
TRBD2 | TRBJ2-3 | TRBV18 | few | TGTGCCAGCTCACGCTCGACTAGCGGGGGGGTCACAGATACGCAGTATTTT | CASSRSTSGGVTDTQYF
. | TRBJ2-3 | TRBV5-1 | . | TGCGCCAGCAGCTTACAGGTTACAACAGATACGCAGTATTTT | CASSLQVTTDTQYF
TRBD1 | TRBJ2-2 | TRBV5-6 | few | TGTGCCGGCGGGACAGGGGGCCGGGAGCTGTTTTTT | CAGGTGGRELFF
TRBD1 | TRBJ2-1 | TRBV9 | few | TGTGCCAGCAGCCCGGGACAGGACATGGGTGAGCAGTTCTTC | CASSPGQDMGEQFF
TRBD2 | TRBJ2-5 | TRBV20-1 | . | TGCAGTGCACCTGGACTAGCTGAGACCCAGTACTTC | CSAPGLAETQYF
. | TRBJ2-2 | TRBV2 | . | TGTGCCAGCAGTACTGTCCCCTCCGGGGAGCTGTTTTTT | CASSTVPSGELFF
TRBD1 | TRBJ1-5 | TRBV3-1 | few | TGTGCCAGCAGCCATACAGGGGGTGATCAGCCCCAGCATTTT | CASSHTGGDQPQHF
TRBD2 | TRBJ2-1 | TRBV6-2/TRBV6-3 | few | TGTGCCAGCAGCCCACTAGCGGGCTTCTACAATGAGCAGTTCTTC | CASSPLAGFYNEQFF
. | TRBJ2-2 | TRBV12-3/TRBV12-4 | many | TGTGCCAGCAGTTTAGGCGGGACTTACACCGGGGAGCTGTTTTTT | CASSLGGTYTGELFF
. | TRBJ2-3 | TRBV7-9 | . | TGTGCCAGCAGCTTAGTGGTTAGCGGCACAGATACGCAGTATTTT | CASSLVVSGTDTQYF
TRBD1 | TRBJ1-5 | TRBV28 | . | TGTGCCAGCAGTTCCCTCCGACAGGGTAGCAATCAGCCCCAGCATTTT | CASSSLRQGSNQPQHF
TRBD2 | TRBJ2-3 | TRBV5-6 | . | TGTGCCAGCAGGTATGCCGGACTAGCGACAGATACGCAGTATTTT | CASRYAGLATDTQYF
TRBD2 | TRBJ2-1 | TRBV5-1 | . | TGCGCCAGCAGACCTTCCCCGGGACTAGCGGAAACATTC | CASRPSPGLAETF
TRBD2 | TRBJ2-2 | TRBV12-3/TRBV12-4 | many | TGTGCCAGCAGCCTCGGGACTATCACCGGGGAGCTGTTTTTT | CASSLGTITGELFF